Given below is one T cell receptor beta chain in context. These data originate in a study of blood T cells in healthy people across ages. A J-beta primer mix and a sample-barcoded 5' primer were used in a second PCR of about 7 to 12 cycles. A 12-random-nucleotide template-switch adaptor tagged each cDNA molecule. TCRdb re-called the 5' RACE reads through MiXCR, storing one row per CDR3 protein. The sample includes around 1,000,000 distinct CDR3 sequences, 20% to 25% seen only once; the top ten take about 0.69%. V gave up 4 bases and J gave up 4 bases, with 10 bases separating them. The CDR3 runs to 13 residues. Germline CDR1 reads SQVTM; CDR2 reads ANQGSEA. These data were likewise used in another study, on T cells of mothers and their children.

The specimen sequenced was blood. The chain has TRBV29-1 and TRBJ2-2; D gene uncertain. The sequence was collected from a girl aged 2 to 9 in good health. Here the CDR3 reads CSVVGESTGELFF. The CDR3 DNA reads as TGCAGCGTTGTAGGAGAGAGCACCGGGGAGCTGTTTTTT.